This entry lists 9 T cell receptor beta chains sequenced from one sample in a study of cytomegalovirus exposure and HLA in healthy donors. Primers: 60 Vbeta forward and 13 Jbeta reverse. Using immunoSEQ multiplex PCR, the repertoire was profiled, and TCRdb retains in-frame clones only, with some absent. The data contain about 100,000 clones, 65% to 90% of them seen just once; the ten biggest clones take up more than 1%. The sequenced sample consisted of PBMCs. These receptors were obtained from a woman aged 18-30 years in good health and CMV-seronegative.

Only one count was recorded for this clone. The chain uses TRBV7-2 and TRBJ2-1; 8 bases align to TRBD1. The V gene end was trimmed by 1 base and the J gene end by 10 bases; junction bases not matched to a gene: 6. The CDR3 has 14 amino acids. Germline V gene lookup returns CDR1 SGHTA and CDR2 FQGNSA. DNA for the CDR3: TGTGCCAGCAGCTTAGGGGACAGGACCGGGGAGCAGTTCTTC. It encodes CASSLGDRTGEQFF.

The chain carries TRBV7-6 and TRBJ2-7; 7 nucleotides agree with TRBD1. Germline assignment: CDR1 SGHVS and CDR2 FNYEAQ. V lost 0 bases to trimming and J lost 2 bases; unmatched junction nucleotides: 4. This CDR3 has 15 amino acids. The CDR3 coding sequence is TGTGCCAGCAGCTTAGCGCCGGGACAGACCTACGAGCAGTACTTC. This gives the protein CASSLAPGQTYEQYF.

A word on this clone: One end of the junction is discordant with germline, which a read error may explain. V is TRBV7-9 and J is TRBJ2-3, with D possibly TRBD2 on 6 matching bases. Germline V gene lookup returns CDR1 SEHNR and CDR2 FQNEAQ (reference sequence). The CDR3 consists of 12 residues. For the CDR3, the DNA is TGTTCCAGCACCGTGGGGGGAGATACGCAGTATTTT. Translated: CSSTVGGDTQYF.

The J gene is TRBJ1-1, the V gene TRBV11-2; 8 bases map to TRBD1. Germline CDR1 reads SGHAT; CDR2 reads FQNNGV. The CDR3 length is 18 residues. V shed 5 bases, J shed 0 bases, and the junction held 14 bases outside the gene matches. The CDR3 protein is CASSPSLLAGGMNTEAFF. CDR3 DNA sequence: TGTGCCAGCAGCCCCTCCCTCTTGGCAGGGGGCATGAACACTGAAGCTTTCTTT.

CDR3: CASSLATRGANVLTF. For the CDR3, the DNA is TGTGCCAGCAGTTTAGCCACTCGGGGGGCCAACGTCCTGACTTTC. The chain joins TRBV28 to TRBJ2-6; D unresolved. Germline V gene data show CDR1 as MDHEN and CDR2 as SYDVKM. The V gene lost 2 bases and the J gene lost 4 bases, with 9 bases spanning the gap. The CDR3 has 15 amino acids.

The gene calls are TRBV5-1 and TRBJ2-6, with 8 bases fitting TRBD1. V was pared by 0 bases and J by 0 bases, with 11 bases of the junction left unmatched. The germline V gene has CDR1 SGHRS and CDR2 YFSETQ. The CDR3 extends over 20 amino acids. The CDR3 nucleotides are TGCGCCAGCAGCTTGGTACCGCCGGGACAGGTTAGCTCTGGGGCCAACGTCCTGACTTTC. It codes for CASSLVPPGQVSSGANVLTF. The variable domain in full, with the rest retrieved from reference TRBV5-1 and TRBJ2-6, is KAGVTQTPRYLIKTRGQQVTLSCSPISGHRSVSWYQQTPGQGLQFLFEYFSETQRNKGNFPGRFSGRQFSNSRSEMNVSTLELGDSALYLCASSLVPPGQVSSGANVLTFGAGSRLTVL.

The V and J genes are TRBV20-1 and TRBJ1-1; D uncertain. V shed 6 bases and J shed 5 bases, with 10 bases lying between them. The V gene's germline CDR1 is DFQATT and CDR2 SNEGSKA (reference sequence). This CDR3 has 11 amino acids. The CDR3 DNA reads TGCAGTGCCTCCCGGGAGACTGAAGCTTTCTTT. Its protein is CSASRETEAFF.

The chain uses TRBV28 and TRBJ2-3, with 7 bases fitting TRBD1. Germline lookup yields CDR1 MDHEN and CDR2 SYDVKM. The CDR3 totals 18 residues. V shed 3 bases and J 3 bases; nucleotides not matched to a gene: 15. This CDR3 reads CASSFETGSWFWTDTQYF. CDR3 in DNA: TGTGCCAGCAGTTTCGAGACAGGGAGCTGGTTTTGGACAGATACGCAGTATTTT.

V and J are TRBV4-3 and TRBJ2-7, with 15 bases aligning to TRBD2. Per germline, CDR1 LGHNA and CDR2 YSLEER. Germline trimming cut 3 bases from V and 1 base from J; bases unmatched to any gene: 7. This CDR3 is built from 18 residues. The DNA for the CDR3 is TGCGCCAGCAGCCAGTCGGGACTAGCGGGAGGAGTGTCCTACGAGCAGTACTTC. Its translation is CASSQSGLAGGVSYEQYF.